What follows is one T cell receptor beta chain and its context. Its antigen is unidentified. This sample was included in a study of T cell responses to AZD1222 COVID-19 vaccine. Measured with immunoSEQ multiplex PCR; TCRdb has only the in-frame clones, and not every one. Of around 260,000 clones listed, just over 90% are singletons. Study-wide findings and caveats: Spike-specific TCR depth and breadth grew after two AZD1222 doses. Targets within unmutated variant regions were reportedly found for nearly half of spike-specific TCRs. Among vaccine-associated CD4 TCRs, coverage spanned spike, with dominance at 160-218 and 743-854.

Germline CDR1 is SEHNR and CDR2 is FQNEAQ (reference sequence). The J segment lost 1 base and the V segment lost 0 bases, leaving 3 bases of the junction unmatched. This CDR3 region has 16 residues. This clonotype was obtained from an adult in good health. The sequenced sample was peripheral blood, obtained on day 0 of AZD1222 vaccination. The chain carries TRBV7-9 and TRBJ1-1; 9 positions match TRBD1. The CDR3 here is CASSLAPGQGNTEAFF. CDR3 in DNA: TGTGCCAGCAGCTTAGCCCCGGGACAGGGGAACACTGAAGCTTTCTTT.